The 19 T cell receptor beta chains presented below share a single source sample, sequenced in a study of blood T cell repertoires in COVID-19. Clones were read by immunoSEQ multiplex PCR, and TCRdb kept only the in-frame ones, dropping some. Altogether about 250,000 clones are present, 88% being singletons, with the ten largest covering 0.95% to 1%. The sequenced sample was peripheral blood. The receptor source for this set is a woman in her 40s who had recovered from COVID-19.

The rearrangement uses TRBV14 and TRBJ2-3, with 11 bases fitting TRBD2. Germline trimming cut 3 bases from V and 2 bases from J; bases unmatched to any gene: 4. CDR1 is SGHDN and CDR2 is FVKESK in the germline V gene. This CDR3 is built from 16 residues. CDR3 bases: TGTGCCAGCAGCCAGGGGGGACTAGCGGACACAGATACGCAGTATTTT. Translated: CASSQGGLADTDTQYF.

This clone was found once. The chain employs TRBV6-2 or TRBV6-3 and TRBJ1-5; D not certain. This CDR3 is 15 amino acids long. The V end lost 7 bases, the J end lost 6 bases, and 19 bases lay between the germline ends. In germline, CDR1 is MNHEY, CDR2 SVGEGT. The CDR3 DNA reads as TGTGCCAGCACCCCGGGCCCGACGGGGTCTCAGCCCCAGCATTTT. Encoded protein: CASTPGPTGSQPQHF.

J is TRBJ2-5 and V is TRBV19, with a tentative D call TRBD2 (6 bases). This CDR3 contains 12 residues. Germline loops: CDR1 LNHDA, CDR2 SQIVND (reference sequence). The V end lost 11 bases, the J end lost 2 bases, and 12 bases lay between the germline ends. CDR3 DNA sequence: TGTGCCTCCGCGGGATGGCAAGAGACCCAGTACTTC. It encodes CASAGWQETQYF.

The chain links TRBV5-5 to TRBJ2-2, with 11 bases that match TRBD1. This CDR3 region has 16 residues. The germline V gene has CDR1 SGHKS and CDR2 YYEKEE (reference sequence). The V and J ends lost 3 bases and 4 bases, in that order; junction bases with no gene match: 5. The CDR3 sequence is CASSSPGTGGTGELFF. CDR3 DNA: TGTGCCAGCAGCTCCCCCGGGACAGGGGGCACCGGGGAGCTGTTTTTT.

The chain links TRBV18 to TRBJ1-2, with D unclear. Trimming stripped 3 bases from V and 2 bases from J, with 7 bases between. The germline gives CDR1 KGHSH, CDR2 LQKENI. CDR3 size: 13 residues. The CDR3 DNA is TGTGCCAGCTCACCGTGGCACAACTATGGCTACACCTTC. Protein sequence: CASSPWHNYGYTF.

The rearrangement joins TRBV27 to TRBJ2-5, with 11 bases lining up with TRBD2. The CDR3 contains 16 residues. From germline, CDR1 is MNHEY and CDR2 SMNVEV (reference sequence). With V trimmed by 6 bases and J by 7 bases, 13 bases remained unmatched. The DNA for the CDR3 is TGTGCCAGCAGACTGACTAGCGGGACTTCCCCCCGGACCCAGTACTTC. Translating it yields CASRLTSGTSPRTQYF.

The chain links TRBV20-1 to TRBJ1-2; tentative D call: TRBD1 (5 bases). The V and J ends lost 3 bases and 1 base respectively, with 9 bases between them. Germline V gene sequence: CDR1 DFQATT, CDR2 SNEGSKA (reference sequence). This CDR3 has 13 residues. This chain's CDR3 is CSASSGDNYGYTF. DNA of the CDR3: TGCAGTGCTAGTTCGGGGGATAACTATGGCTACACCTTC.

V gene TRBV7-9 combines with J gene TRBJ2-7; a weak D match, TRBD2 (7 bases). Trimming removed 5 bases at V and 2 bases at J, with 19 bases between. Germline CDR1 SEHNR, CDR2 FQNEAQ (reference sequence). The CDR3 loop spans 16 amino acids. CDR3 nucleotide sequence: TGTGCCAGCAGCCCAGATCGGGGGGCAGCCACCTACGAGCAGTACTTC. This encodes CASSPDRGAATYEQYF.

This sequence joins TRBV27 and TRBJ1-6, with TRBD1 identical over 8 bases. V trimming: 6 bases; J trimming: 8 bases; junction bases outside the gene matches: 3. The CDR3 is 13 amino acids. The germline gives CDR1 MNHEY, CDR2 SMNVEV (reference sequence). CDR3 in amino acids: CASSHRGYSPLHF. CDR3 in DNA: TGTGCCAGCAGCCACAGGGGGTATTCACCCCTCCACTTT.

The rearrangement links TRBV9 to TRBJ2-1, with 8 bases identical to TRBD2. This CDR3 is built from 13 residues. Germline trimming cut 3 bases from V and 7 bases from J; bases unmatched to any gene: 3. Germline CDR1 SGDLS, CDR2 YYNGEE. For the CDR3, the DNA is TGTGCCAGCAGCGAGCGGGGGATGAATGAGCAGTTCTTC. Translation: CASSERGMNEQFF.

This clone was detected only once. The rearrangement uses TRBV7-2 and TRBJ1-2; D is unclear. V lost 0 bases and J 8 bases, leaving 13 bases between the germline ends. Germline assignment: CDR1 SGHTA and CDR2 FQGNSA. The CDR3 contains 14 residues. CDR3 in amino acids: CASSLASGWRGYTF. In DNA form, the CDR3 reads TGTGCCAGCAGCTTAGCGTCGGGGTGGAGGGGCTACACCTTC.

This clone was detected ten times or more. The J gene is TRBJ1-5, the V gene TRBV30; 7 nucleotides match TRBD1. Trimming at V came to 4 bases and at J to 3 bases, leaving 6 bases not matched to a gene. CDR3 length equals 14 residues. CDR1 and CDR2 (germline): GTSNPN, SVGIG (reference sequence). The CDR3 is CAWKGQSNNQPQHF. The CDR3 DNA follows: TGTGCCTGGAAGGGACAGTCAAACAATCAGCCCCAGCATTTT.

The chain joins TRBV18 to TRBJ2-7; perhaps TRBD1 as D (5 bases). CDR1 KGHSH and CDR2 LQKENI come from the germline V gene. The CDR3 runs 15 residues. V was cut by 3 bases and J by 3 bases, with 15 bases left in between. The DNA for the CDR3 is TGTGCCAGCTCACCCCGAGGCGACAGCGACTACGAGCAGTACGTC. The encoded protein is CASSPRGDSDYEQYV.

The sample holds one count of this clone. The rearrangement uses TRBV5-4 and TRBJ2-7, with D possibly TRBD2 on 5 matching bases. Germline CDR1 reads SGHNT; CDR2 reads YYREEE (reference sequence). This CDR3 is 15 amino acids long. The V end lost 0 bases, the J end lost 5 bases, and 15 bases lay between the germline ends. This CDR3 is CASSLDRGAFNEQYF. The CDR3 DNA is TGTGCCAGCAGCTTGGATCGGGGTGCGTTCAACGAGCAGTACTTC. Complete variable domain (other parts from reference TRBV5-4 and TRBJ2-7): ETGVTQSPTHLIKTRGQQVTLRCSSQSGHNTVSWYQQALGQGPQFIFQYYREEENGRGNFPPRFSGLQFPNYSSELNVNALELDDSALYLCASSLDRGAFNEQYFGPGTRLTVT.

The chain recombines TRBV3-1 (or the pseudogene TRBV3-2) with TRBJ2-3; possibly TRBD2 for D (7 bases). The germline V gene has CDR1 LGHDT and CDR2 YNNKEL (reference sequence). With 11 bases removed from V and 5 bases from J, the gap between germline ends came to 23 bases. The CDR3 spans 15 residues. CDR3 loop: CARGGGGTRGDTQYF. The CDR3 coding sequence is TGTGCCCGCGGGGGAGGGGGGACTCGGGGAGATACGCAGTATTTT.

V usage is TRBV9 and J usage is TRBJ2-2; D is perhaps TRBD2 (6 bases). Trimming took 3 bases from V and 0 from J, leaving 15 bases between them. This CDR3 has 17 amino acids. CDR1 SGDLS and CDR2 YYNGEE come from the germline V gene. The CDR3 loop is CASSGTGTPTNTGELFF. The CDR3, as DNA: TGTGCCAGCAGCGGAACCGGGACTCCGACGAACACCGGGGAGCTGTTTTTT. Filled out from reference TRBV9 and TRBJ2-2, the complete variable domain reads DSGVTQTPKHLITATGQRVTLRCSPRSGDLSVYWYQQSLDQGLQFLIQYYNGEERAKGNILERFSAQQFPDLHSELNLSSLELGDSALYFCASSGTGTPTNTGELFFGEGSRLTVL.

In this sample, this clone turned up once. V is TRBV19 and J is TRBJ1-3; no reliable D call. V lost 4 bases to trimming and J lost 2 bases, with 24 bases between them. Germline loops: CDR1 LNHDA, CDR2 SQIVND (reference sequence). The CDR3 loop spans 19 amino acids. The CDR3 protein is CASSRAGKDPGGPGNTIYF. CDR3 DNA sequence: TGTGCCAGTAGTAGGGCGGGGAAGGACCCCGGAGGCCCTGGAAACACCATATATTTT.

CDR3 nucleotide sequence: TGTGCCAGCAGCCCCCAGACAGGGAACTATGGCTACACCTTC. Translating it yields CASSPQTGNYGYTF. The J gene is TRBJ1-2, the V gene TRBV5-4, with TRBD1 matching 7 bases. Per the germline V gene, CDR1 is SGHNT and CDR2 is YYREEE (reference sequence). The CDR3 consists of 14 residues. V dropped 4 bases and J dropped 2; count of bases not matched to a gene: 5. Filled out from reference TRBV5-4 and TRBJ1-2, the complete variable domain reads ETGVTQSPTHLIKTRGQQVTLRCSSQSGHNTVSWYQQALGQGPQFIFQYYREEENGRGNFPPRFSGLQFPNYSSELNVNALELDDSALYLCASSPQTGNYGYTFGSGTRLTVV.

The CDR3 sequence: CASGGSGNQPQHF. The CDR3 nucleotides are TGTGCCAGCGGGGGGTCGGGCAATCAGCCCCAGCATTTT. The genes are TRBV7-9 and TRBJ1-5, with D perhaps matching TRBD1 (5 bases). The CDR3 covers 13 residues. The ends were cut back, 8 bases at V and 2 bases at J, with 10 bases in the middle. The V gene's germline CDR1 is SEHNR and CDR2 FQNEAQ (reference sequence). Based on the CDR3 plus reference TRBV7-9 and TRBJ1-5, the full variable domain is DTGVSQNPRHKITKRGQNVTFRCDPISEHNRLYWYRQTLGQGPEFLTYFQNEAQLEKSRLLSDRFSAERPKGSFSTLEIQRTEQGDSAMYLCASGGSGNQPQHFGDGTRLSIL.